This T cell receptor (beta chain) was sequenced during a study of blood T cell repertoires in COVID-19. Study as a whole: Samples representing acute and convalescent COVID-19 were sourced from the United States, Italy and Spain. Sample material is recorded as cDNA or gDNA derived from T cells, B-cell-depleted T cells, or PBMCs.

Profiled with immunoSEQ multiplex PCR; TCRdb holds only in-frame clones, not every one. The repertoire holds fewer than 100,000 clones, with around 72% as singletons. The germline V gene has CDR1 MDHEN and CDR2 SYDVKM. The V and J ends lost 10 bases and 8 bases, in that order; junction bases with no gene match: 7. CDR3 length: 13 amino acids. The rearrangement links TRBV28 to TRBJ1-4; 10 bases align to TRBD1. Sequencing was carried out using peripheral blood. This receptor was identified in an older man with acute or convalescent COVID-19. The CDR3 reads CAIPGQGREKLFF. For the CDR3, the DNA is TGTGCCATCCCGGGACAGGGGAGGGAAAAACTGTTTTTT.